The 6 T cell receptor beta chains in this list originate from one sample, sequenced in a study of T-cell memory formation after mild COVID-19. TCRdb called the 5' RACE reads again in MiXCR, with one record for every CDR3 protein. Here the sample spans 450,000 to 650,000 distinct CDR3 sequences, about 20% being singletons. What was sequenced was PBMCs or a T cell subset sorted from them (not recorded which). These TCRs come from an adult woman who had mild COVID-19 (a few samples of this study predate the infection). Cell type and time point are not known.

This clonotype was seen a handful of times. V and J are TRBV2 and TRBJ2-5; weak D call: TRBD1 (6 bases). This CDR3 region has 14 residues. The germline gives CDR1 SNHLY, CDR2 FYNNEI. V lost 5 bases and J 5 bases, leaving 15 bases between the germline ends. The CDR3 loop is CASSPRGGFETQYF. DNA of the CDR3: TGTGCCAGCAGTCCCCGAGGGGGTTTTGAGACCCAGTACTTC. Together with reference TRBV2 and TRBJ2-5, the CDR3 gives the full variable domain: EPEVTQTPSHQVTQMGQEVILRCVPISNHLYFYWYRQILGQKVEFLVSFYNNEISEKSEIFDDQFSVERPDGSNFTLKIRSTKLEDSAMYFCASSPRGGFETQYFGPGTRLLVL.

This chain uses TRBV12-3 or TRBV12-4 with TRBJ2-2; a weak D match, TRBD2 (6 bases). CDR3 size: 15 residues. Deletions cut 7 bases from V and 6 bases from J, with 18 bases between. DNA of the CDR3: TGTGCCAGCACCGCCGGAGGAGGGCACGCCGGGGAGCTGTTTTTT. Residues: CASTAGGGHAGELFF.

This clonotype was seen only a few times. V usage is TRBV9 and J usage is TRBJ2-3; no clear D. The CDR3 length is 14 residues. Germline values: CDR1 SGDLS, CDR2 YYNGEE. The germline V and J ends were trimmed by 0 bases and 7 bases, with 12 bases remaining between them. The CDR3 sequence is CASSVEPQGNTQYF. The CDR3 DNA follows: TGTGCCAGCAGCGTAGAGCCCCAAGGAAATACGCAGTATTTT.

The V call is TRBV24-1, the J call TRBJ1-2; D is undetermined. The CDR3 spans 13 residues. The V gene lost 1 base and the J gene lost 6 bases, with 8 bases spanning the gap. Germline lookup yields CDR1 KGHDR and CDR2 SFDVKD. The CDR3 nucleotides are TGTGCCACCAGTGATTTCGATAGGAATGGCTACACCTTC. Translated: CATSDFDRNGYTF.

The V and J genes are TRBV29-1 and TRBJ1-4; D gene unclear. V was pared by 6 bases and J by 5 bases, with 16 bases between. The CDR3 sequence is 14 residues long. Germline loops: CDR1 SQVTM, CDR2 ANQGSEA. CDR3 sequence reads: CSVARVIGNEKLFF. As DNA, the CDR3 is TGCAGCGTGGCCCGGGTTATCGGGAATGAAAAACTGTTTTTT.

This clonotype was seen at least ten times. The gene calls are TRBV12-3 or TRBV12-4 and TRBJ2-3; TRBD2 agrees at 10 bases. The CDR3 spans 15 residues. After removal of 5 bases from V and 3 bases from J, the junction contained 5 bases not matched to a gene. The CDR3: CASSPAGGPTDTQYF. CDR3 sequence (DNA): TGTGCCAGCAGTCCAGCGGGAGGGCCGACAGATACGCAGTATTTT.